This T cell receptor (beta chain) was recorded in a study of T cell changes during pregnancy in multiple sclerosis. Libraries were prepared by immunoSEQ multiplex PCR; TCRdb keeps only in-frame clonotypes and omits some of them. The sample shows 39,000 or so clones, 92% of them seen only once. This CDR3 spans 15 amino acids. Germline V gene data show CDR1 as SGDLS and CDR2 as YYNGEE. V dropped 4 bases and J dropped 6; count of bases not matched to a gene: 6. The sample in question was CD4+ T cells from peripheral blood mononuclear cells, obtained after pregnancy. V gene TRBV9 combines with J gene TRBJ1-5, with TRBD1 identical over 11 bases. The receptor comes from a female donor in good health, enrolled as a control in a pregnancy study. CDR3 protein: CASSPGTGGRQPQHF. In nucleotides, the CDR3 is TGTGCCAGCAGCCCCGGGACAGGGGGGCGTCAGCCCCAGCATTTT.